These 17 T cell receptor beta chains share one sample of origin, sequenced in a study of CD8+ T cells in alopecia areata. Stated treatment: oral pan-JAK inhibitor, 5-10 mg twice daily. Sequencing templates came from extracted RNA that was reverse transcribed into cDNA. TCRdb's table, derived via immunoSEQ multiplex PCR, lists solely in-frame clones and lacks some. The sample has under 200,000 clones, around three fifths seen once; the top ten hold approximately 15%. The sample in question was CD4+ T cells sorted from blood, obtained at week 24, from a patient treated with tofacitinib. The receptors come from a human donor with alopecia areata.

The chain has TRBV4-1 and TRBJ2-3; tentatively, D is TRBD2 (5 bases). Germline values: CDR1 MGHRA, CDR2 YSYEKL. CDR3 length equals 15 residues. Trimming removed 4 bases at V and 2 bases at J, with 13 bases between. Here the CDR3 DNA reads TGCGCCAGCAGCCGGGCGGGTCTAAACACAGATACGCAGTATTTT. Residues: CASSRAGLNTDTQYF.

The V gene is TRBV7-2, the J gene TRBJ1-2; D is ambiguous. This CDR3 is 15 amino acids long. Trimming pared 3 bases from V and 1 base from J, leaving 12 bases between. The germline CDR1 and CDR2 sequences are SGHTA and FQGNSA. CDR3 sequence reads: CASSFKSAVNYGYTF. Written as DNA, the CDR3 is TGTGCCAGCAGCTTTAAGTCAGCCGTTAACTATGGCTACACCTTC.

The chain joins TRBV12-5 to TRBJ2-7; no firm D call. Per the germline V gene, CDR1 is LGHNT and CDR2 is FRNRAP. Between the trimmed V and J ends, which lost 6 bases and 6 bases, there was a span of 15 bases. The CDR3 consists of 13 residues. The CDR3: CASGGAYLSEQYF. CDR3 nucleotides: TGTGCTAGTGGGGGCGCCTACCTTTCCGAGCAGTACTTC.

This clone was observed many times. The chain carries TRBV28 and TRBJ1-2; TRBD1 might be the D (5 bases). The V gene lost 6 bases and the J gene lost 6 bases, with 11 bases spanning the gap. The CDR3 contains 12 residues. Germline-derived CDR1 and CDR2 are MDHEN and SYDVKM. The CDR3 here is CASSHGGDGYTF. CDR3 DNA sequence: TGTGCCAGCAGCCACGGGGGGGATGGCTACACCTTC.

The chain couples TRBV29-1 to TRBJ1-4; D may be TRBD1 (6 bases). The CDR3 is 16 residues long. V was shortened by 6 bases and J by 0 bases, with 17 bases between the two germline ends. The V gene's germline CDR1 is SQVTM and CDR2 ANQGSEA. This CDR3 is CSVTGMADSTNEKLFF. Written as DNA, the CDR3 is TGCAGCGTAACAGGGATGGCAGACTCAACTAATGAAAAACTGTTTTTT.

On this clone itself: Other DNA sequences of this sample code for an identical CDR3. The CDR3 loop is CASSYRDSSYGYTF. The CDR3 bases are TGTGCCAGCAGCTATAGGGACAGTAGCTATGGCTACACCTTC. The V and J genes are TRBV6-5 and TRBJ1-2, with 7 bases aligning to TRBD1. The junction had 8 bases not matched to a gene; V was cut back by 6 bases and J by 4 bases. The CDR3 covers 14 residues. Germline assignment: CDR1 MNHEY and CDR2 SVGAGI.

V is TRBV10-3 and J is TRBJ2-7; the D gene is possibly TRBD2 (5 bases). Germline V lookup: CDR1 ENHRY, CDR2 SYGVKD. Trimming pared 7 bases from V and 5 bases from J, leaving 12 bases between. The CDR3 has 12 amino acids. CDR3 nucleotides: TGTGCCATCACCGCGGGCTTAGACGAGCAGTACTTC. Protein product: CAITAGLDEQYF.

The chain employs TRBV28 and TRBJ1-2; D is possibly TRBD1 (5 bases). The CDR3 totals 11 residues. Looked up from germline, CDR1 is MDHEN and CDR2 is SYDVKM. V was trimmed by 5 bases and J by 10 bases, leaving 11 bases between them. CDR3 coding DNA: TGTGCCAGCAGTCTTAAGGGGAACTACACCTTC. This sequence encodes CASSLKGNYTF.

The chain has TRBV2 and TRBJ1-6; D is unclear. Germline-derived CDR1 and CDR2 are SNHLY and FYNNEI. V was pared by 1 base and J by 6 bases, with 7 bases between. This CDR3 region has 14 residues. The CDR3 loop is CASSEGQVNSPLHF. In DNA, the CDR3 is TGTGCCAGCAGTGAAGGACAAGTTAATTCACCCCTCCACTTT.

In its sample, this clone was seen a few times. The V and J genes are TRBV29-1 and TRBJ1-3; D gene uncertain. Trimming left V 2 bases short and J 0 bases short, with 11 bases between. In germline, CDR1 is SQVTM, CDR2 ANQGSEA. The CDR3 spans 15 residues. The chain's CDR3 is CSVENRVSSGNTIYF. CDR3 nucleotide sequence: TGCAGCGTTGAAAACCGCGTCAGCTCTGGAAACACCATATATTTT. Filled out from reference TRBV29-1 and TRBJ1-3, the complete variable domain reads SAVISQKPSRDICQRGTSLTIQCQVDSQVTMMFWYRQQPGQSLTLIATANQGSEATYESGFVIDKFPISRPNLTFSTLTVSNMSPEDSSIYLCSVENRVSSGNTIYFGEGSWLTVV.

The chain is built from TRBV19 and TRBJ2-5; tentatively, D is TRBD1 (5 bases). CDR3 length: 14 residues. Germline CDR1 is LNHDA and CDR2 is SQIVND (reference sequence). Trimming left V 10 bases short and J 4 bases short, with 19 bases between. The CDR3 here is CATKGSGKGETQYF. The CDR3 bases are TGTGCCACTAAGGGGTCAGGGAAAGGAGAGACCCAGTACTTC.

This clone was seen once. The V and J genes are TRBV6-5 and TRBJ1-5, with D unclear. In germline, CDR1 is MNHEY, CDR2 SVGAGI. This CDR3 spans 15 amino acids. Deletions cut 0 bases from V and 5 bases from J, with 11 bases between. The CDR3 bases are TGTGCCAGCAGTTACTCGTATAGAACCCATCAGCCCCAGCATTTT. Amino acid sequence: CASSYSYRTHQPQHF.

This CDR3 is CASTASGGVYGYTF. The CDR3 nucleotides are TGTGCCAGCACCGCATCGGGGGGGGTGTATGGCTACACCTTC. The chain joins TRBV7-2 to TRBJ1-2; a possible D gene is TRBD1 (5 bases). Germline values: CDR1 SGHTA, CDR2 FQGNSA. This CDR3 spans 14 amino acids. The V end lost 7 bases, the J end lost 5 bases, and 17 bases lay between the germline ends.

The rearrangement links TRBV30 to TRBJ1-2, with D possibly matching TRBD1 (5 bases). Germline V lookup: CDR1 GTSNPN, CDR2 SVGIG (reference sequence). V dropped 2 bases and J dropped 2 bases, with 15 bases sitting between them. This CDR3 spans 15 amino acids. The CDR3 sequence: CAWSPMTATNYGYTF. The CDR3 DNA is TGTGCCTGGAGTCCTATGACAGCCACAAACTATGGCTACACCTTC.

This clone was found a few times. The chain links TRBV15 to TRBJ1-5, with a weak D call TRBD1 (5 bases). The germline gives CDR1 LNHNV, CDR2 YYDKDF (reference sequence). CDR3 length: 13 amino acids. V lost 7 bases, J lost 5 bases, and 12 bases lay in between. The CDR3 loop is CATTEGVYQPQHF. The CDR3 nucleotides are TGTGCCACCACTGAAGGGGTTTATCAGCCCCAGCATTTT. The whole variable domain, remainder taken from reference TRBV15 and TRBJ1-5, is DAMVIQNPRYQVTQFGKPVTLSCSQTLNHNVMYWYQQKSSQAPKLLFHYYDKDFNNEADTPDNFQSRRPNTSFCFLDIRSPGLGDTAMYLCATTEGVYQPQHFGDGTRLSIL.

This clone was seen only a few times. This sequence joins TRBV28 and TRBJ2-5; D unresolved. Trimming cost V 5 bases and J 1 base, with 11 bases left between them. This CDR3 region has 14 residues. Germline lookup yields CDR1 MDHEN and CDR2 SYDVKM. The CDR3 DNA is TGTGCCAGCAGTACCCTCTGGGGCCAAGAGACCCAGTACTTC. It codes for CASSTLWGQETQYF.

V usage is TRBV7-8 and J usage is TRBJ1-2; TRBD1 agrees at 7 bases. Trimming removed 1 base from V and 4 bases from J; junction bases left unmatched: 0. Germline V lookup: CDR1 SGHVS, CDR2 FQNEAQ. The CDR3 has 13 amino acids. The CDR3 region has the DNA TGTGCCAGCAGCTTAGGGACAGGCTATGGCTACACCTTC. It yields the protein CASSLGTGYGYTF.